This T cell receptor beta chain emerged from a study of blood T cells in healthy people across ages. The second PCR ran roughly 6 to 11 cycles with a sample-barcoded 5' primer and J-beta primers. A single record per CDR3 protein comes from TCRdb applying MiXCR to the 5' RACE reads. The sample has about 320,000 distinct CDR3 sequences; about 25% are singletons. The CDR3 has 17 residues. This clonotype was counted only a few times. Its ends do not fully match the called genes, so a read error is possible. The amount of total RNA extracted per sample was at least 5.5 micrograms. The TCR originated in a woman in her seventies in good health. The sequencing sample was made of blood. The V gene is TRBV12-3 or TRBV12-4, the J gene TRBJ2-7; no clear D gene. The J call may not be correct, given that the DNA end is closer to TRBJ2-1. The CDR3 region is CVSSFLVPETDYNEQFF. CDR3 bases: TGTGTCAGCAGTTTCCTCGTCCCTGAGACTGACTACAATGAGCAGTTCTTC.